This TCR beta chain appears in the sequencing data of a study of blood T cell repertoires in COVID-19. Study-level background: PBMCs, B-cell-depleted T cells, or T cells provided the cDNA or gDNA that made up the material.

Seattle's cohort entered during active infection and was followed longitudinally. Measured with immunoSEQ multiplex PCR; TCRdb has only the in-frame clones, and not every one. The sample lists fewer than 350,000 clones; approximately 90% were seen once. Germline V gives CDR1 MNHEY, CDR2 SVGAGI. The germline V and J ends were trimmed by 6 bases and 5 bases, with 8 bases remaining between them. The CDR3 runs to 12 residues. Specimen: peripheral blood. This TCR came from a man aged 25 to 40 with COVID-19, enrolled during active disease. V is TRBV6-5 and J is TRBJ2-1; D possibly corresponds to TRBD2 (6 bases). The DNA of the CDR3 is TGTGCCAGCAGGGACTACGACAATGAGCAGTTCTTC. Protein: CASRDYDNEQFF.